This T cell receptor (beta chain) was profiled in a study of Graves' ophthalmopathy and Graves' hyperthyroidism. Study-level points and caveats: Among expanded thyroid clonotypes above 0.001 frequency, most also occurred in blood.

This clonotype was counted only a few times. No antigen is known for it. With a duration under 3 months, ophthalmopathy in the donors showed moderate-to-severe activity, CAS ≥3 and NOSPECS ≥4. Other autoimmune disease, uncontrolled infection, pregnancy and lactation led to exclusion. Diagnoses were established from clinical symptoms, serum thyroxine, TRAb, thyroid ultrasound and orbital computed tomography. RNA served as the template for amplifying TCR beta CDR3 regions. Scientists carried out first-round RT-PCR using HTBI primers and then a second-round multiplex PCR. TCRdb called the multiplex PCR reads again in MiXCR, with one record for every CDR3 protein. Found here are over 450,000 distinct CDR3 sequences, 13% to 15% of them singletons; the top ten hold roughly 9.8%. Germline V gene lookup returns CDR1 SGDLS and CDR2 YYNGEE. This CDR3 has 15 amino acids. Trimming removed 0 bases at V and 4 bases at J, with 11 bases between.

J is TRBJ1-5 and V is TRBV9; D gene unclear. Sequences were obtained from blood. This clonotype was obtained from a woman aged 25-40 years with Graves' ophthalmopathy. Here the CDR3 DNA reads TGTGCCAGCAGCGTAGGCACTATAGGGAATCAGCCCCAGCATTTT. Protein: CASSVGTIGNQPQHF.